Each of the 10 T cell receptor beta chains below was sequenced from the same sample in a study of T-cell memory formation after mild COVID-19. TCRdb independently ran MiXCR on the 5' RACE reads; one entry per CDR3 protein. The sample records tens of thousands of distinct CDR3 sequences, about 7.3% being singletons. The sample comprised PBMCs or a T cell subset sorted from them (not recorded which). The receptor set was obtained from a man aged 18 to 29 who had mild COVID-19 (a few samples of this study predate the infection). Cell type and time point are not known.

This clonotype was detected many times. V usage is TRBV28 and J usage is TRBJ2-3, with D perhaps matching TRBD1 (5 bases). V lost 6 bases, J lost 3 bases, and 10 bases lay in between. Per the germline V gene, CDR1 is MDHEN and CDR2 is SYDVKM. This CDR3 region has 13 residues. DNA of the CDR3: TGTGCCAGCAGGTTGCAGGGTACAGATACGCAGTATTTT. Protein: CASRLQGTDTQYF.

This clonotype has a handful of counts. V usage is TRBV6-5 and J usage is TRBJ1-1, with D perhaps matching TRBD1 (5 bases). The CDR3 has 16 amino acids. CDR1 is MNHEY, CDR2 SVGAGI, per germline. Trimming took off 0 bases at V and 1 base at J, with 12 bases between the two ends. The CDR3: CASSYSFGTSNTEAFF. Here the CDR3 DNA reads TGTGCCAGCAGTTACTCGTTTGGGACTTCGAACACTGAAGCTTTCTTT.

This clonotype showed up many times. This rearrangement joins TRBV6-5 to TRBJ2-3; 12 bases match TRBD2. J was trimmed by 7 bases and V by 1 base; bases with no gene match: 3. Germline V gene sequence: CDR1 MNHEY, CDR2 SVGAGI. The CDR3 covers 15 residues. The CDR3, as DNA: TGTGCCAGCAGTTACTTACTAGCGGGGGGTTATACGCAGTATTTT. It is translated as CASSYLLAGGYTQYF.

Ten or more counts support this clonotype. The V gene is TRBV4-3, the J gene TRBJ2-5; weak D call: TRBD1 (7 bases). Per the germline V gene, CDR1 is LGHNA and CDR2 is YSLEER. Trimming cost V 0 bases and J 2 bases, with 13 bases left between them. This CDR3 has 16 residues. The CDR3 DNA reads TGCGCCAGCAGCCAAGATGGCAGGGGGAGGCAAGAGACCCAGTACTTC. This translates into CASSQDGRGRQETQYF.

This clonotype showed up many times. J is TRBJ2-7 and V is TRBV5-1, with D perhaps TRBD1 or TRBD2 (7 bases each). Germline V CDR1 and CDR2: SGHRS, YFSETQ. This CDR3 is built from 15 residues. V was clipped by 2 bases and J by 4 bases, with 16 bases between them. The CDR3 region has the DNA TGCGCCAGCAGCTTCCAGGGGGGGTTGGGGTACGAGCAGTACTTC. This gives the protein CASSFQGGLGYEQYF.

This clonotype has only a few counts. The chain employs TRBV7-9 and TRBJ1-4; TRBD1 might be the D (5 bases). V was cut by 1 base and J by 7 bases, with 10 bases left in between. From germline, CDR1 is SEHNR and CDR2 FQNEAQ (reference sequence). The CDR3 is made up of 14 amino acids. The CDR3 protein is CASSLVGGAEKLFF. The CDR3 region has the DNA TGTGCCAGCAGCTTAGTGGGGGGTGCTGAAAAACTGTTTTTT.

The V call is TRBV4-3, the J call TRBJ1-2; D gene uncertain. Germline CDR1 LGHNA, CDR2 YSLEER. The CDR3 has 13 amino acids. Trimming stripped 4 bases from V and 7 bases from J, with 13 bases between. CDR3 residues: CASSLGNLRGYTF. In DNA, the CDR3 is TGCGCCAGCAGCCTAGGAAATCTCCGTGGCTACACCTTC.

This clonotype was counted at least ten times. This chain joins TRBV7-9 and TRBJ1-3; D gene ambiguous. This CDR3 is built from 13 residues. The germline gives CDR1 SEHNR, CDR2 FQNEAQ (reference sequence). The germline V and J ends were trimmed by 6 bases and 2 bases, with 8 bases remaining between them. The CDR3 DNA follows: TGTGCCAGCAGAACTTCCGCTGGAAACACCATATATTTT. The encoded protein is CASRTSAGNTIYF. Supplemented by reference TRBV7-9 and TRBJ1-3, the full variable domain reads DTGVSQNPRHKITKRGQNVTFRCDPISEHNRLYWYRQTLGQGPEFLTYFQNEAQLEKSRLLSDRFSAERPKGSFSTLEIQRTEQGDSAMYLCASRTSAGNTIYFGEGSWLTVV.

V is TRBV5-5 and J is TRBJ2-3; TRBD2 is a possible D gene (5 bases). Per the germline V gene, CDR1 is SGHKS and CDR2 is YYEKEE (reference sequence). The CDR3 has 14 amino acids. The V end was cut by 0 bases, the J end by 2 bases, with 7 bases between. CDR3 sequence (DNA): TGTGCCAGCAGCTTGGCGGGGTCCACAGATACGCAGTATTTT. It specifies CASSLAGSTDTQYF.

A few counts support this clonotype. The chain combines TRBV29-1 with TRBJ2-1, with a possible D match to TRBD2 (6 bases). The CDR3 loop spans 13 amino acids. CDR1 SQVTM and CDR2 ANQGSEA come from the germline V gene. The V gene lost 1 base and the J gene lost 7 bases, with 11 bases spanning the gap. The CDR3 spells CSVEAGVGNEQFF. The CDR3 coding sequence is TGCAGCGTTGAAGCGGGGGTTGGGAATGAGCAGTTCTTC.